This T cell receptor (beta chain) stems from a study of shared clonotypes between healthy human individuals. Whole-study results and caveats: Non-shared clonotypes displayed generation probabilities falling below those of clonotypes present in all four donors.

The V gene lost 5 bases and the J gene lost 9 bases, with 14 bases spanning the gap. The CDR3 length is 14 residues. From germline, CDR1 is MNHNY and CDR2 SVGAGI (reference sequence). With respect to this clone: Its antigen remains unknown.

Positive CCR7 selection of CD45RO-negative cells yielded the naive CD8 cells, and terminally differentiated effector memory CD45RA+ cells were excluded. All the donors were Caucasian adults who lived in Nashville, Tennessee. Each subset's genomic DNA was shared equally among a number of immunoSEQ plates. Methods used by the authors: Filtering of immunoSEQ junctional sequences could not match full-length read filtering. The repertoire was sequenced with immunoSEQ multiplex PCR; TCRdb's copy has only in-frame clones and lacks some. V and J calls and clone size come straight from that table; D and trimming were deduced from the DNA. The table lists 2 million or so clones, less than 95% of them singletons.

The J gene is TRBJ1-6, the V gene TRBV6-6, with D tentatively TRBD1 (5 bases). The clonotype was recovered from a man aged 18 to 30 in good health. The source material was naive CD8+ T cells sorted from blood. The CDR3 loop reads CASSPGEGSSPLHF. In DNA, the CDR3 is TGTGCCAGCAGTCCGGGGGAGGGAAGTTCACCCCTCCACTTT.